This T cell receptor (beta chain) was observed in a study of beta chain features in type 1 diabetes listed by TCRdb under 2018. About the study as a whole: Patients and healthy donors did not differ in mean age, gender distribution, total cell number or subset yield. A total of about 110 million sorted cells were examined across all samples, and the number of cells per subset was strongly correlated with RNA yield. The study compared TCRB repertoires of sorted circulating CD4+ T cell subsets between recently diagnosed type 1 diabetes patients and matched healthy donors. Regulatory and stem cell-like memory subsets were obtained from only 8 patients and roughly 8 healthy donors, while naive and central memory subsets were obtained from all 28 donors. Study-level results and caveats: PCR may preferentially amplify shorter templates, but because patient and control samples were amplified and corrected together, any resulting skew would affect both groups equally. Patients with type 1 diabetes made fewer insertions and deleted more nucleotides at VDJ recombination sites, implying thymic rearrangement abnormalities. HLA sub-analyses involved small numbers of individuals, so any influence of HLA type on TCRB rearrangement remained unresolved. In all four CD4+ subsets, TCRB CDR3 length was moderately but significantly shorter in type 1 diabetes patients. Sequencing cDNA rather than genomic DNA could over-represent highly expressing activated cells, although activation and CD3 levels did not differ between groups. Naive, central memory and regulatory TCRB repertoires appeared to be more similar among patients than among healthy donors.

This clone was counted only a few times. Its specific antigen is unknown. No qualities accompany the bases; no much larger clone lies one base away. The entire isolated RNA was reverse transcribed using the High Capacity cDNA Reverse Transcription Kit, and thus expressed TCRB transcripts were sequenced. Naive, central memory and regulatory T cell samples underwent deep immunoSEQ sequencing, averaging about 3.57 million total reads per sample. After sorted cells were lysed in RLT buffer, RNA was extracted with DNase-treated RNeasy Micro or Mini kits, with the choice depending on cell number. To prevent cross-contamination, each cell subset was processed individually, whereas patient and healthy donor samples were processed jointly. TCRB sequences were amplified from cDNA with the immunoSEQ multiplex PCR, producing 87-bp fragments spanning the CDR3 region. The amplicons were sequenced using the Illumina HiSeq platform. In the source study's methods: PCR bias was computationally corrected using synthetic template baselines, reads within Hamming distance 2 were collapsed, and singletons that could not be merged were discarded. By aligning reads against IMGT, V, D and J genes, CDR3 length, and insertions or deletions at six rearrangement sites were assigned. Within each subset, clonotype counts were normalized to sorted cell number, after which true diversity and Gini coefficients were computed with the tcR R package. The overlap coefficient, calculated on TCRB nucleotide sequences, was used to measure repertoire sharing. TCRdb obtained this table from immuneACCESS and retained in-frame rearrangements with V and J assigned. These tables miss some clones; where compared with another copy, unresolved V genes account for less than half of the shortfall, and the remainder is unexplained. V and J calls and clone size follow that table, whereas D and trimming were derived from the DNA. Across this sample there are roughly 170,000 clones, with about 13% seen only once. The top ten hold 0.55% to 0.8% of the sample.

Each donor gave one peripheral blood draw, averaging around 0.11 L, which was collected into heparinised tubes. A BD FACSAria II and a panel including CD45RO, CCR7, CD25, CD127, CD95 and CD27 were used to sort naive, central memory, regulatory and stem cell-like memory CD4+ T cells. A purity above 95% was achieved for all sorted populations. PBMCs were separated immediately by Lymphoprep density gradient centrifugation and were stained directly, without being cultured. Samples were stained and sorted in pairs, with one healthy donor and one patient per experiment, so that batch effects were minimized. The TCR comes from a woman under 30 in good health. The material sequenced was central memory CD4+ T cells from blood.

The CDR3 amino acid sequence is: CASSLAGGLDTQYF. Here is the DNA: TGTGCCAGCAGTTTAGCGGGAGGGTTAGATACGCAGTATTTT. In this chain, TRBV28 is recombined with TRBJ2-3, with 9 junctional bases fitting TRBD2. V lost 2 bases and J lost 5 bases, and the count of bases not matched to a germline gene is 2. Per the germline V gene, MDHEN is the CDR1 and SYDVKM is the CDR2. The CDR3 goes from the cysteine to the phenylalanine over 14 residues. Just the 42-base CDR3 DNA is kept, in frame starting at base 1.